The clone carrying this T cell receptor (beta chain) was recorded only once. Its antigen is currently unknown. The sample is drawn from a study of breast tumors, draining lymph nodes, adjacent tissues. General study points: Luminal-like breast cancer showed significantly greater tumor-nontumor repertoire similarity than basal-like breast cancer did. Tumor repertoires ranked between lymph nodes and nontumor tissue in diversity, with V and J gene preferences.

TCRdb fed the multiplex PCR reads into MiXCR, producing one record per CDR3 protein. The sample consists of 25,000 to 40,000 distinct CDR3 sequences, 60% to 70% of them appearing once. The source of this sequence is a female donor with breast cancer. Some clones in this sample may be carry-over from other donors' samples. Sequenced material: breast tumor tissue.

CDR3: CSAPPGTGSNQPQHF. The CDR3 coding sequence is TGCAGCGCCCCCCCCGGGACAGGGAGCAATCAGCCCCAGCATTTT. The chain combines TRBV29-1 with TRBJ1-5, with 9 bases lining up with TRBD1. Germline-derived CDR1 and CDR2 are SQVTM and ANQGSEA. The CDR3 spans 15 residues. Germline trimming cut 7 bases from V and 1 base from J; bases unmatched to any gene: 8.